This TCR beta chain emerged from a study of shared clonotypes between healthy human individuals. The CDR3 is 16 amino acids. The junction had 5 bases not matched to a gene; V was cut back by 0 bases and J by 2 bases. Germline V CDR1 and CDR2: SGDLS, YYNGEE. Method: immunoSEQ multiplex PCR; TCRdb's copy keeps in-frame clones and lacks some. The table has some 2.3 million clones, approximately 93% seen once. This sequence originates from a man between 18 and 35 years old in good health. Some clones in this sample may be carry-over from other donors' samples. V is TRBV9 and J is TRBJ2-3, with TRBD2 identical over 8 bases. Material: naive CD4+ T cells from PBMCs. Subset specified: CD45RA+ positively selected. The CDR3 DNA follows: TGTGCCAGCAGCGTAGGGTCTAGCGGGCTCACAGATACGCAGTATTTT. Translation gives CASSVGSSGLTDTQYF.